The table lists the clone carrying this T cell receptor beta chain with a few counts. Its antigen is not identified. The germline V gene encodes CDR1 MNHNY and CDR2 SVGAGI (reference sequence). CDR3 length: 15 residues. V was trimmed by 6 bases and J by 6 bases, leaving 20 bases between them. This entry belongs to a study of blood T cells in healthy people across ages. General study points: Across the age range, TCR beta diversity per million T cells fell in a roughly linear way.

The individuals who served as donors were healthy Caucasians living in Russia, aged about 6 to 100. The use of a sample-barcoded 5' primer and a J-beta primer mix characterized a second PCR of about 6 to 12 cycles. Each cDNA molecule was tagged by a template-switch adaptor that had 12 random nucleotides. TCRdb redid the calling of the 5' RACE reads with MiXCR, one entry per CDR3 protein. The sample has about 1,400,000 distinct CDR3 sequences, approximately 42% seen once. The receptor was isolated from a young woman in good health. Specimen: blood. The rearrangement uses TRBV6-6 and TRBJ2-5; D may correspond to TRBD1 or TRBD2 (5 bases each). CDR3 amino acids: CASSLVLPWGKTQYF. CDR3 DNA sequence: TGTGCCAGCAGCCTGGTGCTCCCATGGGGGAAGACCCAGTACTTC.